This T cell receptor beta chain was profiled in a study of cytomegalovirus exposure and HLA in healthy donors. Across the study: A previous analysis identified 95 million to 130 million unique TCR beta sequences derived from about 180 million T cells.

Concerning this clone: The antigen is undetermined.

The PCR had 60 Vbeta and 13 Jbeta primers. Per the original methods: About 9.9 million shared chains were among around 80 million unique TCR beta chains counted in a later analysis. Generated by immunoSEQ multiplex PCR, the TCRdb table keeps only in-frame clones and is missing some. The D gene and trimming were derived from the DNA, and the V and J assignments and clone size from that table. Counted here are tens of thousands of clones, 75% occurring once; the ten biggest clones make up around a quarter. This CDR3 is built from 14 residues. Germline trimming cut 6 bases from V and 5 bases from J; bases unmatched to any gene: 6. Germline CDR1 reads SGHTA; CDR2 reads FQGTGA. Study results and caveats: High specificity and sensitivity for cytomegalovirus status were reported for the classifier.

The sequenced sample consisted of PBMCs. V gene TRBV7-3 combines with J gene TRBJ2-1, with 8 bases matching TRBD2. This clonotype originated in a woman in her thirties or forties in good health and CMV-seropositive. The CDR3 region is CASSPGGRNNEQFF. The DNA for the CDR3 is TGTGCCAGCAGTCCGGGGGGGCGAAACAATGAGCAGTTCTTC.